Included here is one T cell receptor (beta chain) sequence, with context. Its specificity is unknown. These data are taken from a study of cytomegalovirus exposure and HLA in healthy donors. The study's findings and limits: The number of N-insertions in an Asian-associated ancestry cluster was reportedly below the roughly 670-donor mean in a later analysis. Immune exposure was documented only through CMV serostatus.

The primer mix had 60 Vbeta and 13 Jbeta primers. Data came from immunoSEQ multiplex PCR; TCRdb stores just in-frame clones and leaves some out. The sample has 95,000 to 110,000 clones, around 79% seen once. From germline, CDR1 is MNHEY and CDR2 SVGAGI. The CDR3 has 15 residues. V lost 6 bases and J lost 0; bases outside the gene matches: 8. The sequencing input was PBMCs. This chain links TRBV6-5 with TRBJ2-7; 7 bases align to TRBD1. This receptor was taken from a man in his forties or fifties in good health and CMV-seropositive. The CDR3 spells CASSRDRSSSYEQYF. The CDR3 coding sequence is TGTGCCAGCAGCCGGGACAGATCAAGCTCCTACGAGCAGTACTTC.